This T cell receptor beta chain stems from a study of shared clonotypes between healthy human individuals. Turning to the study itself: The donor group consisted of two women and three men, aged 18 to 49.

Sequencing was at deep level. Over several immunoSEQ plates, each subset's genomic DNA was distributed in even portions. Authors' analysis steps: Because ImmunoSEQ provided only junction sequences with no quality scores, the filtering differed. Some clones are missing from TCRdb's copy, which holds only in-frame ones; the method was immunoSEQ multiplex PCR. The V and J calls and the clone size are those of that table, but D and trimming were determined from the DNA. The table has approximately 460,000 clones, around 77% seen once. V was cut by 1 base and J by 7 bases, with 8 bases left in between. Germline V lookup: CDR1 LGHNT, CDR2 FRNRAP. The CDR3 extends over 13 amino acids.

This clonotype was obtained from a woman aged 35 to 49 in good health. Some clones in this sample may be carry-over from other donors' samples. The rearrangement links TRBV12-5 to TRBJ1-5, with D unclear. The specimen was PBMCs. CDR3 loop: CASGLGLGQPQHF. CDR3 DNA: TGTGCTAGTGGTTTGGGCCTTGGGCAGCCCCAGCATTTT.